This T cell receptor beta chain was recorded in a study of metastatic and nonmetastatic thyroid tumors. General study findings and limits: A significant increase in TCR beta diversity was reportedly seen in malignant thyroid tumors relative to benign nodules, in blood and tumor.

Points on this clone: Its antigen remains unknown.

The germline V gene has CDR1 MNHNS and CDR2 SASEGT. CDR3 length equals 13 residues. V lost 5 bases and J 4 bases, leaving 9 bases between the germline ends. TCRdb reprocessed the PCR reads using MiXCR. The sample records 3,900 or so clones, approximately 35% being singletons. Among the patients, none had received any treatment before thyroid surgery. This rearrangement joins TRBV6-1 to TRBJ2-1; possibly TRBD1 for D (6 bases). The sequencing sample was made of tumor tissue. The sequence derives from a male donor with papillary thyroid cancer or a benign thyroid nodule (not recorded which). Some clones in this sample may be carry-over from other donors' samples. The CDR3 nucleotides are TGTGCCAGCAGTCCAGGACAGTACAATGAGCAGTTCTTC. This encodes CASSPGQYNEQFF.